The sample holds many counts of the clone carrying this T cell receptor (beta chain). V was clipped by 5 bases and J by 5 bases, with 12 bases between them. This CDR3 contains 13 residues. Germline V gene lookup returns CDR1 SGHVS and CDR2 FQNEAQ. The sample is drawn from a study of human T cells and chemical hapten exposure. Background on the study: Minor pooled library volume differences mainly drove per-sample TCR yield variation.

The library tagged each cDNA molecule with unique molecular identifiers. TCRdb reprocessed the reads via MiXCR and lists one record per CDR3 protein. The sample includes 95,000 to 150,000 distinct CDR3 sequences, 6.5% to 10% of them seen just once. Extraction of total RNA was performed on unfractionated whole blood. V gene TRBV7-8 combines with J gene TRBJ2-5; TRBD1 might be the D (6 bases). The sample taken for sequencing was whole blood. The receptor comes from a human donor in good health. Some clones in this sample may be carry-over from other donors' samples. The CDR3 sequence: CASSATGLETQYF. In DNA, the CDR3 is TGTGCCAGCAGCGCCACAGGGCTGGAGACCCAGTACTTC.